This entry describes one T cell receptor (beta chain). As yet, its antigen is unknown. These data originate in a study of shared clonotypes between healthy human individuals. Study details: The plates for each donor numbered three CD4 naive, three CD4 memory, two CD8 naive and one CD8 memory.

The study, taken as a whole, reports: When naive CD4 clonotypes were compared across four donors, approximately 5% were shared. When compared with the clonotypes that were shared by all four sorted-subset donors, the non-shared clonotypes turned out to have lower generation probabilities.

Authors' data handling: Filtering differed because ImmunoSEQ produced junction-only sequences that carried no quality scores. Generated by immunoSEQ multiplex PCR, the TCRdb table keeps only in-frame clones and is missing some. The V and J calls and clone size are taken from that table; D and trimming were inferred from the DNA. The table has over a million clones, 65% to 75% seen once. Germline-derived CDR1 and CDR2 are LNHDA and SQIVND (reference sequence). The CDR3 sequence is 14 residues long. V lost 5 bases and J lost 2; bases outside the gene matches: 6. The V call is TRBV19, the J call TRBJ2-7; TRBD2 matches 7 bases. This receptor was taken from a young man in good health. Sequencing was performed on memory CD4+ T cells sorted from blood. The subset denotes: CD45RA-negative fraction. CDR3 residues: CASSVRAGAYEQYF. The DNA of the CDR3 is TGTGCCAGTAGTGTTCGGGCGGGGGCCTACGAGCAGTACTTC.